This entry concerns a single T cell receptor (beta chain). This entry belongs to a study of monozygotic twins with inflammatory bowel disease. Germline V lookup: CDR1 MNHEY, CDR2 SVGAGI. The CDR3 has 16 residues. TCRdb reanalyzed the 5' RACE reads and collapses them to one entry per CDR3 protein, without DNA. The sample includes around 370,000 distinct CDR3 sequences. The sequenced sample was blood. The sequence came from a human donor with ulcerative colitis or Crohn's disease, or a healthy co-twin of an affected twin (not recorded which). This chain uses TRBV6-5 with TRBJ1-2; with no DNA, the TCRdb D assignment of TRBD1 cannot be verified. The CDR3 loop is CASSYSGTGGNYGYTF.